This TCR beta chain was identified during a study of blood T cell repertoires in COVID-19 (dated by TCRdb to the early 2020s). About the study as a whole: Samples covering the acute and convalescent phases of COVID-19 were provided by collaborators in the United States, Italy and Spain. The prospective study material was composed of cDNA or gDNA derived from T cells, B-cell-depleted T cells, or PBMCs. Deeply sampled blood TCRbeta repertoires from subjects exposed to, actively infected with, or recovered from COVID-19 were included in the dataset. The repertoires were released in a freely available public database intended as a resource for research on the immune response to SARS-CoV-2. The samples were drawn from the first 160 participants of the ongoing ImmuneRACE study and from 1,254 subjects provided by 6 global collaborators. The sample metadata nearly always contained a de-identified subject ID, COVID-19 status, age in years and sex. Where HLA class I and class II types were available, the types were taken from metadata supplied by the sample provider, not from assay-based typing. The full study reports these points: The quantity of clinical and demographic metadata differed by source and by participant and was supplied without curation.

TCRbeta CDR3 regions were amplified from genomic DNA using the immunoSEQ Assay, a bias-controlled multiplex PCR. The original methods were these. The number of nucleated cells in each sample was estimated from the amplification of reference gene primers within the assay. To quantify the absolute abundance of each unique TCRbeta CDR3 rearrangement, sequence reads were collapsed and filtered. For each sample, productive Simpson clonality was calculated by taking the square root of Simpson's diversity index across productive rearrangements. This immuneACCESS table, as held by TCRdb, lists in-frame sequences with V and J called but not all clones. Of the missing ones, under half trace to an unresolved V gene in checked studies; the others have no known cause. That table is the source of V, J and clone size, and D and trimming were worked out from the DNA. A total of about 330,000 clones appear in this sample, approximately 88% of them only once. The biggest ten clones account for roughly a tenth of the sample.

Inclusive of the bounding cysteine and phenylalanine, the CDR3 is 16 residues long. Solely the CDR3 DNA is kept, with 48 bases framed from the first base. The junction shows trimming of 0 bases on V and 3 bases on J, and the gene matches do not reach 5 bases of it. CDR1 KGHSH and CDR2 LQKENI were looked up in the germline V gene. One collaborating source in Seattle enrolled patients while the patients were actively infected and followed the patients over time throughout the course of disease. The collaborating institutions used their own protocols to collect whole blood in K2EDTA tubes. Collaborator samples were shipped for TCRbeta analysis as frozen whole blood, isolated PBMCs, or DNA extracted from either sample type. Note on this clone: The antigen it binds to is not known. No clone much larger than this one lies a single base away; base qualities are absent.

The rearranged segments are TRBV18 and TRBJ2-1; the central 7 bases match TRBD1. This sequence was found in a man aged 25-40 years with COVID-19, enrolled during active disease. The specimen sequenced was peripheral blood. The DNA sequence reads TGTGCCAGCTCACCACCCGACAGGGCGGTCTACAATGAGCAGTTCTTC. Its product reads: CASSPPDRAVYNEQFF.